This T cell receptor (beta chain) came from a study of T cells expressing NK-cell markers. Study background: Sorted CD3+CD56-NKG2C+, CD3+CD56+NKG2C- and CD3+CD56+NKG2C+ T cells were the source of the TCR beta repertoires. HCMV seropositivity characterized seven of the eight sequenced donors, and seronegativity one.

The CDR3 has 15 residues. Germline CDR1 and CDR2: SGHRS and YFSETQ. TCRdb reprocessed the 5' RACE reads; each CDR3 protein has one entry and no DNA is given. This sample contains over 200,000 distinct CDR3 sequences. This TCR was sampled from a man between 18 and 35 years old in good health. The V and J genes are TRBV5-1 and TRBJ2-1; no DNA is available, so the TRBD2 call from TCRdb remains unchecked. The sequencing input was blood T cells: a sorted CD56 or NKG2C T cell subset, CD4+ or CD8+ T cells, or bulk PBMC T cells (not recorded which). The CDR3 protein is CASSLGDYRYNEQFF. Variable domain in full (rest from reference TRBV5-1 and TRBJ2-1): KAGVTQTPRYLIKTRGQQVTLSCSPISGHRSVSWYQQTPGQGLQFLFEYFSETQRNKGNFPGRFSGRQFSNSRSEMNVSTLELGDSALYLCASSLGDYRYNEQFFGPGTRLTVL.